These 5 T cell receptor beta chains originate from one sample sequenced in a study of cytomegalovirus exposure and HLA in healthy donors. Libraries were prepared by immunoSEQ multiplex PCR; TCRdb keeps only in-frame clonotypes and omits some of them. The sample contains 220,000 or so clones, over 75% of which appear only once. Sample: PBMCs. These receptor sequences come from a woman between 18 and 29 years old in good health and CMV-seropositive.

The chain has TRBV11-3 and TRBJ2-5, with D possibly being TRBD2 (5 bases). This CDR3 region has 13 residues. Germline CDR1 and CDR2: SGHNT and YENEEA. V dropped 5 bases and J dropped 1 base, with 8 bases sitting between them. The CDR3 loop reads CASSLGAQETQYF. The CDR3 region has the DNA TGTGCCAGCAGCCTGGGAGCCCAAGAGACCCAGTACTTC.

The V call is TRBV7-6, the J call TRBJ2-1, with a tentative D call TRBD1 (5 bases). V was cut by 4 bases and J by 2 bases, with 6 bases left in between. The CDR3 spans 13 residues. Germline CDR1 and CDR2: SGHVS and FNYEAQ. CDR3 in DNA: TGTGCCAGCAGCTCGACAGCCTACAATGAGCAGTTCTTC. Translation gives CASSSTAYNEQFF.

The chain carries TRBV5-4 and TRBJ1-4, with D perhaps matching TRBD1 (6 bases). The germline CDR1 and CDR2 sequences are SGHNT and YYREEE (reference sequence). There are 15 residues in the CDR3. The V gene lost 2 bases and the J gene lost 7 bases, with 15 bases spanning the gap. The CDR3 DNA is TGTGCCAGCAGCTTCTCCGGACAGTCAAGTGAAAAACTGTTTTTT. It encodes CASSFSGQSSEKLFF.

This chain links TRBV7-3 with TRBJ2-3; 8 bases agree with TRBD1. The CDR3 length is 17 residues. Losses at the gene ends were 1 base for V and 1 base for J; bases not matched to a gene: 7. CDR1 is SGHTA, CDR2 FQGTGA, per germline. In DNA, the CDR3 is TGTGCCAGCAGCTTAATGCGACAGGGGAGTCGCACAGATACGCAGTATTTT. As protein: CASSLMRQGSRTDTQYF.

This clone was seen a few times. The chain combines TRBV5-1 with TRBJ2-7, with 13 bases fitting TRBD2. This CDR3 comprises 14 residues. V shed 4 bases and J 9 bases; nucleotides not matched to a gene: 7. Germline CDR1 reads SGHRS; CDR2 reads YFSETQ. The CDR3 reads CASSGLAGVVGQYF. The DNA for the CDR3 is TGCGCCAGCAGCGGACTAGCGGGGGTCGTTGGGCAGTACTTC. The full variable domain, completed using reference TRBV5-1 and TRBJ2-7, is KAGVTQTPRYLIKTRGQQVTLSCSPISGHRSVSWYQQTPGQGLQFLFEYFSETQRNKGNFPGRFSGRQFSNSRSEMNVSTLELGDSALYLCASSGLAGVVGQYFGPGTRLTVT.